The 21 T cell receptor beta chains below all came from one sample that was sequenced in a study of human T cells and chemical hapten exposure. In TCRdb, the RACE reads were re-called with MiXCR into one record per CDR3 protein. The sample has tens of thousands of distinct CDR3 sequences, 14% seen once. Regarding time point: pre-sensitization, week 0. Treatment of the sample: therapeutic diphenylcyclopropenone sensitization with weekly scalp DPC. The input for sequencing was whole blood, taken in connection with sensitization to the hapten diphenylcyclopropenone (DPC). These receptors were taken from a woman in her forties or fifties with alopecia areata. Some clones in this sample may be carry-over from other donors' samples.

The J gene is TRBJ2-7, the V gene TRBV4-1; possible D gene TRBD2, 5 bases. CDR3 length: 14 residues. Germline V CDR1 and CDR2: MGHRA, YSYEKL. Deletions cut 4 bases from V and 2 bases from J, with 12 bases between. CDR3 bases: TGCGCCAGCAGCCTAGGACTGGATCCCTACGAGCAGTACTTC. Translated, it gives CASSLGLDPYEQYF.

This clonotype has at least ten counts. This chain links TRBV14 with TRBJ1-2; D remains ambiguous. The V gene lost 2 bases and the J gene lost 6 bases, with 10 bases spanning the gap. The CDR3 runs to 13 residues. Germline CDR1 SGHDN, CDR2 FVKESK. The CDR3 nucleotides are TGTGCCAGCAGCCAAAACTTACACGATGGCTACACCTTC. Translation: CASSQNLHDGYTF. The whole variable domain, remainder taken from reference TRBV14 and TRBJ1-2, is EAGVTQFPSHSVIEKGQTVTLRCDPISGHDNLYWYRRVMGKEIKFLLHFVKESKQDESGMPNNRFLAERTGGTYSTLKVQPAELEDSGVYFCASSQNLHDGYTFGSGTRLTVV.

This clonotype was detected a few times. The chain links TRBV14 to TRBJ2-5; tentative D call: TRBD1 (5 bases). Trimming took 0 bases from V and 4 from J, leaving 18 bases between them. The CDR3 sequence is 17 residues long. Per the germline V gene, CDR1 is SGHDN and CDR2 is FVKESK. CDR3 residues: CASSQDPRQGKGETQYF. DNA of the CDR3: TGTGCCAGCAGCCAAGATCCGAGGCAGGGAAAGGGAGAGACCCAGTACTTC.

V and J are TRBV3-1 and TRBJ2-2; 9 bases map to TRBD2. Germline V gives CDR1 LGHDT, CDR2 YNNKEL (reference sequence). The CDR3 is 19 residues long. After removal of 1 base from V and 3 bases from J, the junction contained 12 bases not matched to a gene. In DNA form, the CDR3 reads TGTGCCAGCAGCCAAGCCCCACGAGCTAGCGGGGAATACACCGGGGAGCTGTTTTTT. Residues: CASSQAPRASGEYTGELFF.

The gene calls are TRBV18 and TRBJ2-7; maybe TRBD1 (5 bases). With 1 base removed from V and 1 base from J, the gap between germline ends came to 8 bases. The CDR3 loop spans 14 amino acids. Germline loops: CDR1 KGHSH, CDR2 LQKENI. CDR3 nucleotides: TGTGCCAGCTCACCACAAGGGGTTTCCTACGAGCAGTACTTC. Translation gives CASSPQGVSYEQYF. Drawing the rest from reference TRBV18 and TRBJ2-7, the complete variable domain is NAGVMQNPRHLVRRRGQEARLRCSPMKGHSHVYWYRQLPEEGLKFMVYLQKENIIDESGMPKERFSAEFPKEGPSILRIQQVVRGDSAAYFCASSPQGVSYEQYFGPGTRLTVT.

This clonotype showed up just a few times. The chain couples TRBV5-1 to TRBJ2-1, with a weak D call TRBD2 (6 bases). Trimming removed 0 bases at V and 2 bases at J, with 12 bases between. Germline CDR1 and CDR2: SGHRS and YFSETQ. The length of the CDR3 is 16 residues. The CDR3 sequence is CASSLDPGLAYNEQFF. For the CDR3, the DNA is TGCGCCAGCAGCTTGGACCCGGGACTCGCCTACAATGAGCAGTTCTTC.

The chain recombines TRBV20-1 with TRBJ2-1; TRBD2 matches 7 bases. J was trimmed by 5 bases and V by 4 bases; bases with no gene match: 11. Germline CDR1 is DFQATT and CDR2 is SNEGSKA (reference sequence). This CDR3 spans 15 amino acids. As DNA, the CDR3 is TGCAGTGCTAACCCTCTAGCGGCCCGGAACAATGAGCAGTTCTTC. Its protein product is CSANPLAARNNEQFF.

V and J are TRBV5-1 and TRBJ2-7; D possibly corresponds to TRBD1 (5 bases). The CDR3 covers 13 residues. The V gene lost 2 bases and the J gene lost 6 bases, with 12 bases spanning the gap. Germline V lookup: CDR1 SGHRS, CDR2 YFSETQ. The CDR3 DNA sequence: TGCGCCAGCAGCTTACCTACTGGGGCCGAGCAGTACTTC. Translation: CASSLPTGAEQYF.

This clonotype was found a few times. The J gene is TRBJ1-1, the V gene TRBV5-1; possibly TRBD1 for D (5 bases). V lost 4 bases and J 4 bases, leaving 14 bases between the germline ends. The CDR3 runs 14 residues. CDR1 is SGHRS, CDR2 YFSETQ, per germline. CDR3 loop: CASSPGGDPTEAFF. CDR3 bases: TGCGCCAGCAGCCCAGGAGGGGATCCCACTGAAGCTTTCTTT.

The rearrangement uses TRBV6-2 or TRBV6-3 and TRBJ2-3; weak D call: TRBD2 (6 bases). The CDR3 has 13 residues. The germline V and J ends were trimmed by 8 bases and 10 bases, with 19 bases remaining between them. Germline V gene sequence: CDR1 MNHEY, CDR2 SVGEGT. CDR3 sequence reads: CASADTLALAQYF. CDR3 nucleotides: TGTGCCAGCGCCGACACACTAGCTTTGGCGCAGTATTTT.

This clonotype was observed a handful of times. The V and J genes are TRBV4-2 and TRBJ1-3; D is possibly TRBD1 (5 bases). The CDR3 sequence is 15 residues long. Germline V gives CDR1 LGHNA, CDR2 YNFKEQ. Trimming removed 3 bases from V and 4 bases from J, with 13 bases in between. CDR3 nucleotides: TGTGCCAGCAGCCAGGACACCACTGGGGGAAACACCATATATTTT. Translating gives CASSQDTTGGNTIYF.

The sample holds a few counts of this clonotype. J is TRBJ2-7 and V is TRBV6-5, with a tentative D call TRBD1 (6 bases). Trimming shortened V by 2 bases and J by 6 bases, and 14 bases separated the two germline ends. Germline V gives CDR1 MNHEY, CDR2 SVGAGI. The CDR3 is 14 amino acids. Here the CDR3 reads CASSYRTGWPEQYF. The CDR3 DNA is TGTGCCAGCAGTTACCGAACAGGGTGGCCCGAGCAGTACTTC.

This clonotype has more than one count but fewer than ten. The rearrangement joins TRBV12-3 or TRBV12-4 to TRBJ2-7; possible D gene TRBD2, 7 bases. This CDR3 is built from 17 residues. The V end was cut by 1 base, the J end by 2 bases, with 18 bases between. The CDR3 protein is CASSLEIGLGGTYEQYF. CDR3 nucleotides: TGTGCCAGCAGTTTAGAAATCGGACTAGGGGGGACCTACGAGCAGTACTTC.

This clonotype was seen a handful of times. The CDR3 region has the DNA TGTGCCAGCAACGTGCGGCGCAATGAGCAGTTCTTC. Its translation: CASNVRRNEQFF. The chain joins TRBV2 to TRBJ2-1; D is unresolved. This CDR3 is 12 amino acids long. Per germline, CDR1 SNHLY and CDR2 FYNNEI. Trimming left V 7 bases short and J 6 bases short, with 10 bases between. Filled out from reference TRBV2 and TRBJ2-1, the complete variable domain reads EPEVTQTPSHQVTQMGQEVILRCVPISNHLYFYWYRQILGQKVEFLVSFYNNEISEKSEIFDDQFSVERPDGSNFTLKIRSTKLEDSAMYFCASNVRRNEQFFGPGTRLTVL.

The V call is TRBV18, the J call TRBJ2-5; no reliable D call. V was clipped by 5 bases and J by 4 bases, with 11 bases between them. Germline V CDR1 and CDR2: KGHSH, LQKENI. The CDR3 covers 13 residues. As DNA, the CDR3 is TGTGCCAGCTCAGCGCAAGGATTAGAGACCCAGTACTTC. It encodes CASSAQGLETQYF.

This clonotype has a handful of counts. This sequence joins TRBV10-1 and TRBJ2-7, with a tentative D call TRBD1 (5 bases). Germline CDR1 is WNHNN and CDR2 is SYGVQD (reference sequence). The CDR3 has 15 residues. Trimming pared 4 bases from V and 3 bases from J, leaving 16 bases between. CDR3 sequence (DNA): TGCGCCAGCAGTGGCAGGGAAATGGGTCGCTACGAGCAGTACTTC. Translated, it gives CASSGREMGRYEQYF.

The rearrangement links TRBV29-1 to TRBJ2-7; 7 nucleotides agree with TRBD2. V shed 0 bases, J shed 2 bases, and the junction held 10 bases outside the gene matches. Germline V gives CDR1 SQVTM, CDR2 ANQGSEA. The CDR3 contains 16 residues. The CDR3 DNA follows: TGCAGCGTTGAAGATAAGGGAGGGCAGGAGACCTACGAGCAGTACTTC. It is translated as CSVEDKGGQETYEQYF.

This clonotype was observed at least ten times. This sequence joins TRBV7-9 and TRBJ1-5; D is unclear. Germline V gives CDR1 SEHNR, CDR2 FQNEAQ (reference sequence). V was trimmed by 5 bases and J by 1 base, leaving 6 bases between them. The CDR3 sequence is 13 residues long. The CDR3 bases are TGTGCCAGCAGCGCAACCAGCAATCAGCCCCAGCATTTT. Encoded protein: CASSATSNQPQHF.

The CDR3 DNA reads as TGTGCCAGCAGCCAAAATCGACTCAGAGAGACCCAGTACTTC. Translating it yields CASSQNRLRETQYF. V gene TRBV3-1 combines with J gene TRBJ2-5; D is unclear. Germline V gene sequence: CDR1 LGHDT, CDR2 YNNKEL (reference sequence). With 2 bases removed from V and 4 bases from J, the gap between germline ends came to 11 bases. The CDR3 sequence is 14 residues long.

The J gene is TRBJ2-7, the V gene TRBV19; TRBD1 matches at 8 bases. The V gene end was trimmed by 5 bases and the J gene end by 2 bases; junction bases not matched to a gene: 2. CDR3 size: 13 residues. Germline lookup yields CDR1 LNHDA and CDR2 SQIVND (reference sequence). The CDR3 loop is CASSGTGPYEQYF. CDR3 bases: TGTGCCAGTAGTGGGACAGGCCCCTACGAGCAGTACTTC.

This chain connects TRBV28 to TRBJ2-1; tentative D call: TRBD2 (6 bases). Deletions cut 8 bases from V and 12 bases from J, with 35 bases between. Germline lookup yields CDR1 MDHEN and CDR2 SYDVKM. The CDR3 runs to 18 residues. The CDR3 DNA sequence: TGTGCCAGCCCACCCCCGACACGGATTACCCGGGGGTCAATGTCGCAGTTCTTC. Amino acid sequence: CASPPPTRITRGSMSQFF.